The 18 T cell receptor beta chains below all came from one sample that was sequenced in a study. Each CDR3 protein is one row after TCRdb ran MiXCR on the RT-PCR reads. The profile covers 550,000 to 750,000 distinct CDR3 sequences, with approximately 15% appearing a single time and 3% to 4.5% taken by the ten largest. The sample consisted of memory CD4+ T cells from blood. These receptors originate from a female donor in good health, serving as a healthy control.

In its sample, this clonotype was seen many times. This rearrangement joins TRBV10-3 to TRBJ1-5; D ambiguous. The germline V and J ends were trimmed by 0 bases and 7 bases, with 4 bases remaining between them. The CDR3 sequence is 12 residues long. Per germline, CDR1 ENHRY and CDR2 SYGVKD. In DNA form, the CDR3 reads TGTGCCATCAGTGAGTCGGGGCAGCCCCAGCATTTT. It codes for CAISESGQPQHF.

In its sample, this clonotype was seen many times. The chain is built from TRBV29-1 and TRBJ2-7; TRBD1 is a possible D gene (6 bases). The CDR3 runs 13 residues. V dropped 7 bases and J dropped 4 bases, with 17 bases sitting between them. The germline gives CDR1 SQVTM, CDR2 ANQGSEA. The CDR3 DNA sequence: TGCAGCGGGATGACAGGTACCGCATACGAGCAGTACTTC. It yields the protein CSGMTGTAYEQYF.

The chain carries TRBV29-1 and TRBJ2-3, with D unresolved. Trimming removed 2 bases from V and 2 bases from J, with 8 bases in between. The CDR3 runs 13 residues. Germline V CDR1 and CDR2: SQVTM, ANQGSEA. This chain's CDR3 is CSVEPSHTDTQYF. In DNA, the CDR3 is TGCAGCGTTGAACCCTCACACACAGATACGCAGTATTTT.

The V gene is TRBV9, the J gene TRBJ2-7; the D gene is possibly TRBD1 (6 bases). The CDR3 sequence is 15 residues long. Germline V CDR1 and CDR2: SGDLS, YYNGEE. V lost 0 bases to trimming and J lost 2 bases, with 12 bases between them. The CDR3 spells CASSVETGDPYEQYF. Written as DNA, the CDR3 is TGTGCCAGCAGCGTAGAGACAGGAGATCCCTACGAGCAGTACTTC.

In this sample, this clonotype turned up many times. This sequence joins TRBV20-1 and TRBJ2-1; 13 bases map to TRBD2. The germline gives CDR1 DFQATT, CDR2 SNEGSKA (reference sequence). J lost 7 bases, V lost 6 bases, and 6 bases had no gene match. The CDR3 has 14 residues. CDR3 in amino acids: CSARTSGRLNEQFF. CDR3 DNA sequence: TGCAGTGCGCGGACTAGCGGGAGATTGAATGAGCAGTTCTTC.

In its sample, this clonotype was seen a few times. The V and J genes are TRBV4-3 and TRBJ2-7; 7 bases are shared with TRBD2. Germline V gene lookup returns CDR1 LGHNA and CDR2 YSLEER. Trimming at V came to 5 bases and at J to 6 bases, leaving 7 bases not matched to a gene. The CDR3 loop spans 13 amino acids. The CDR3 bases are TGCGCCAGCAGCTGGGCGGGAGCCGGCGAGCAGTACTTC. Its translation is CASSWAGAGEQYF.

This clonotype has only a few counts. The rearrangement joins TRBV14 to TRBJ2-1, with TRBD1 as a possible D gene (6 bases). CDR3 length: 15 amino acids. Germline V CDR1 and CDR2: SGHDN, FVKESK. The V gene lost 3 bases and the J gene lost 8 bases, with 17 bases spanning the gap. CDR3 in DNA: TGTGCCAGCAGCCAGTTCGGTAGGGGGTTGGATGAGCAGTTCTTC. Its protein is CASSQFGRGLDEQFF.

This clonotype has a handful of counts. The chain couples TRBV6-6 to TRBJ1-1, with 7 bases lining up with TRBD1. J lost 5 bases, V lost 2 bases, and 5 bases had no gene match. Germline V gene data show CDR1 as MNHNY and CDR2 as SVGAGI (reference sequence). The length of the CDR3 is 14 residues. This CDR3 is CASSYRQGGTEAFF. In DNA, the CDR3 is TGTGCCAGCAGTTACCGACAGGGAGGAACTGAAGCTTTCTTT.

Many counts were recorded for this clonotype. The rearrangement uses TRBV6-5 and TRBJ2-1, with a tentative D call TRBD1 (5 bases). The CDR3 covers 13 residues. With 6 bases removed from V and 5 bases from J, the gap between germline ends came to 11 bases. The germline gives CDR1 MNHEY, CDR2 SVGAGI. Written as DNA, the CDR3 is TGTGCCAGCAGCCGGACAACGAACAATGAGCAGTTCTTC. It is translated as CASSRTTNNEQFF.

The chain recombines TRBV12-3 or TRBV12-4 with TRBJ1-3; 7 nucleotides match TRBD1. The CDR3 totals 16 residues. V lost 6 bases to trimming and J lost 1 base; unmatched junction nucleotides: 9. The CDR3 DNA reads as TGTGCCAGCAGAACTGCGGGACAGCGATCTGGAAACACCATATATTTT. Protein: CASRTAGQRSGNTIYF.

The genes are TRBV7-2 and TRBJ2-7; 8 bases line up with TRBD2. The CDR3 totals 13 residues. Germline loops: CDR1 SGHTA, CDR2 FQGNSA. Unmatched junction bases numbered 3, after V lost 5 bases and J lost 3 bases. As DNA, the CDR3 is TGTGCCAGCAGCCGGACTAGCTTCTACGAGCAGTACTTC. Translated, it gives CASSRTSFYEQYF.

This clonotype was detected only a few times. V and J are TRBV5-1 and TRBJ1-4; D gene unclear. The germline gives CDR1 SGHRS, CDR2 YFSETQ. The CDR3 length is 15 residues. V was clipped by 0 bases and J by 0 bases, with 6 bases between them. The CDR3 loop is CASSLGSSTNEKLFF. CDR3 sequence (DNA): TGCGCCAGCAGCTTGGGGAGCTCAACTAATGAAAAACTGTTTTTT.

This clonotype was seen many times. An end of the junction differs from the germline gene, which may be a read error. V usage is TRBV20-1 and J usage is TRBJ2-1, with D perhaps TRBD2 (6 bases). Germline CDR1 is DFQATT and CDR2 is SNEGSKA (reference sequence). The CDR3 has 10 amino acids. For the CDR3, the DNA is TGCAGCGCTAGGAGGGATGAGCAGTTCTTC. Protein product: CSARRDEQFF.

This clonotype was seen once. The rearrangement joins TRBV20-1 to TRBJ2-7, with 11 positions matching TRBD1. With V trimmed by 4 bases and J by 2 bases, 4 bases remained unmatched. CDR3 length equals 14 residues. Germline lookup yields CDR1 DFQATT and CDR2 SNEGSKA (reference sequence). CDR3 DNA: TGCAGTGCTACCCGGGACAGGGGGACCTACGAGCAGTACTTC. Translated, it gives CSATRDRGTYEQYF.

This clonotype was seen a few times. The chain's CDR3 is CATRPPRGHQPQHF. As DNA, the CDR3 is TGTGCCACCAGGCCTCCCAGGGGACATCAGCCCCAGCATTTT. This sequence joins TRBV6-2 or TRBV6-3 and TRBJ1-5; D is possibly TRBD1 (6 bases). This CDR3 has 14 residues. Germline CDR1 is MNHEY and CDR2 is SVGEGT. V lost 10 bases and J lost 5, with 18 bases in between.

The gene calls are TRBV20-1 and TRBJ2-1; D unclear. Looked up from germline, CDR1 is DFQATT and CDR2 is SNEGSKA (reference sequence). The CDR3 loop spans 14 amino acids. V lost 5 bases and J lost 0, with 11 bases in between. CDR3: CSAPGASSYNEQFF. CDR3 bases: TGCAGTGCTCCAGGTGCCAGCTCCTACAATGAGCAGTTCTTC.

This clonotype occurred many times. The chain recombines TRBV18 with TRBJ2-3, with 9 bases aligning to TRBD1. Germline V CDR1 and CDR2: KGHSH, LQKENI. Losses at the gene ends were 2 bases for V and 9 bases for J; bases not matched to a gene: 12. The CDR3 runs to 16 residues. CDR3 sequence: CASSPGTGSHGATQYF. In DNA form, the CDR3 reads TGTGCCAGCTCACCAGGGACAGGGTCCCACGGCGCGACGCAGTATTTT.

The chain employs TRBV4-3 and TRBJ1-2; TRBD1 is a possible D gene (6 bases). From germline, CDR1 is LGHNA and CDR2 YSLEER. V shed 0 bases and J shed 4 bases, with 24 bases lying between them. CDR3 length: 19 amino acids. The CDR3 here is CASSQDLSFVQGNGYGYTF. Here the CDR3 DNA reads TGCGCCAGCAGCCAAGATCTAAGCTTCGTGCAGGGGAATGGCTATGGCTACACCTTC.